This T cell receptor beta chain was sequenced during a study of CD8 T cells in Susac syndrome. The CDR3 is 12 amino acids. CDR1 LGHDT and CDR2 YNNKEL come from the germline V gene (reference sequence). Trimming shortened V by 3 bases and J by 8 bases, and 10 bases separated the two germline ends. An input of roughly 0.45 to 1 ug of RNA was subjected to reverse transcription using random hexamers. TCRdb recomputed calls from the immunoSEQ multiplex PCR reads with MiXCR, one row per CDR3 protein. Of about 210,000 distinct CDR3 sequences listed, roughly 96% were seen once; the top ten hold 0.075% to 0.095%. The sample holds one count of this clonotype.

The source material was CD4+ T cells from PBMCs. This clonotype originated in a human donor with multiple sclerosis. The gene calls are TRBV3-1 and TRBJ1-1; no firm D call. The CDR3 DNA is TGTGCCAGCAGCCACGGGCCAGCGGAAGCTTTCTTT. This codes for CASSHGPAEAFF.